Each of the 10 T cell receptor beta chains below was sequenced from the same sample in a study of Graves' ophthalmopathy and Graves' hyperthyroidism. Transcripts of RNA were the source for amplifying TCR beta CDR3 regions. First-round RT-PCR employed HTBI primers, with a second-round multiplex PCR after it. TCRdb ran MiXCR on the multiplex PCR reads and lists one entry per CDR3 protein. The table lists 200,000 to 250,000 distinct CDR3 sequences, 20% to 25% of them singletons. Input material: peripheral blood. All receptors come from a woman in her 50s with Graves' ophthalmopathy.

This clonotype appeared a few times. This likely comes from a read error, as the CDR3 has no conserved phenylalanine or tryptophan at its end. The chain uses TRBV18 and TRBJ1-2; 10 positions match TRBD1. The V gene end was trimmed by 3 bases and the J gene end by 4 bases; junction bases not matched to a gene: 5. Germline V CDR1 and CDR2: KGHSH, LQKENI. The CDR3 is 15 amino acids. This chain's CDR3 is CASSPLGQGVYGYTL. The CDR3 DNA sequence: TGTGCCAGCTCACCCCTAGGACAGGGGGTCTATGGCTACACCCTC.

The table lists this clonotype with a count of one. This clone may be a read error of a much larger clone one base away. The V and J genes are TRBV29-1 and TRBJ2-7; D not resolved. The CDR3 totals 11 residues. Trimming removed 7 bases from V and 3 bases from J, with 10 bases in between. Germline CDR1 reads SQVTM; CDR2 reads ANQGSEA. CDR3 coding DNA: TGCAGCGCTTTCAGCCACTACGAGCAGTACTTC. Translating it yields CSAFSHYEQYF.

V is TRBV7-8 and J is TRBJ2-7; 11 nucleotides agree with TRBD2. V was clipped by 5 bases and J by 3 bases; unmatched bases: 6. CDR1 and CDR2 from the germline V gene are SGHVS and FQNEAQ. The CDR3 has 15 residues. The CDR3 loop reads CASSPWTSGYYEQYF. The CDR3 region has the DNA TGTGCCAGCAGCCCTTGGACTAGCGGGTACTACGAGCAGTACTTC.

The sample holds one count of this clonotype. A much larger clone lies a single base off, so this may be a read error. The chain joins TRBV28 to TRBJ2-3; 14 positions agree with TRBD2. In germline, CDR1 is MDHEN, CDR2 SYDVKM. The CDR3 runs 14 residues. This CDR3 is CVSSIGTSGRTQYF. CDR3 nucleotides: TGTGTCAGCAGTATCGGGACTAGCGGGAGAACGCAGTATTTT. Full variable domain (rest looked up from reference TRBV28 and TRBJ2-3): DVKVTQSSRYLVKRTGEKVFLECVQDMDHENMFWYRQDPGLGLRLIYFSYDVKMKEKGDIPEGYSVSREKKERFSLILESASTNQTSMYLCVSSIGTSGRTQYFGPGTRLTVL.

This clonotype came up once. The rearrangement uses TRBV24-1 and TRBJ1-5; a possible D gene is TRBD1 (6 bases). This CDR3 comprises 16 residues. The germline V gene encodes CDR1 KGHDR and CDR2 SFDVKD. V lost 5 bases and J lost 0, with 13 bases in between. In DNA form, the CDR3 reads TGTGCCACCAGTGTCGGGACACCAGATAGCAATCAGCCCCAGCATTTT. Protein product: CATSVGTPDSNQPQHF.

There are many counts of this clonotype. This chain connects TRBV7-9 to TRBJ2-7; TRBD1 is a possible D gene (6 bases). CDR1 is SEHNR, CDR2 FQNEAQ, per germline (reference sequence). CDR3 length equals 13 residues. Trimming took 6 bases from V and 4 from J, leaving 13 bases between them. This CDR3 reads CASRPTGKYEQYF. The CDR3 nucleotides read TGTGCCAGCAGACCAACAGGGAAGTACGAGCAGTACTTC.

This clonotype came up many times. The rearrangement links TRBV27 to TRBJ1-2, with TRBD1 matching over 10 bases. Germline assignment: CDR1 MNHEY and CDR2 SMNVEV (reference sequence). The V and J ends lost 4 bases and 2 bases, in that order; junction bases with no gene match: 4. The CDR3 is 15 amino acids. CDR3 region: CASSYGTGVNYGYTF. CDR3 coding DNA: TGTGCCAGCAGTTATGGGACAGGGGTGAACTATGGCTACACCTTC.

At least ten counts were recorded for this clonotype. V gene TRBV20-1 combines with J gene TRBJ2-7, with D uncertain. The CDR3 runs 11 residues. Trimming pared 5 bases from V and 7 bases from J, leaving 12 bases between. Germline V gives CDR1 DFQATT, CDR2 SNEGSKA (reference sequence). CDR3: CSARPVREQYF. As DNA, the CDR3 is TGCAGTGCTCGGCCCGTTAGAGAGCAGTACTTC.

This clonotype was found many times. V gene TRBV11-2 combines with J gene TRBJ2-3, with D hard to call. The germline V gene has CDR1 SGHAT and CDR2 FQNNGV. V was shortened by 0 bases and J by 0 bases, with 7 bases between the two germline ends. The CDR3 has 15 residues. This CDR3 is CASSLEYSSTDTQYF. The CDR3 nucleotides read TGTGCCAGCAGCTTAGAGTACTCTAGCACAGATACGCAGTATTTT. The full variable domain, completed using reference TRBV11-2 and TRBJ2-3, is EAGVAQSPRYKIIEKRQSVAFWCNPISGHATLYWYQQILGQGPKLLIQFQNNGVVDDSQLPKDRFSAERLKGVDSTLKIQPAKLEDSAVYLCASSLEYSSTDTQYFGPGTRLTVL.

This clonotype was seen repeatedly, ten times or more. The chain has TRBV6-5 and TRBJ2-5; D unresolved. Germline CDR1 is MNHEY and CDR2 is SVGAGI. This CDR3 is 13 amino acids long. Deletions cut 0 bases from V and 7 bases from J, with 9 bases between. The CDR3 region is CASSYSITGTQYF. The DNA of the CDR3 is TGTGCCAGCAGTTACTCGATAACTGGGACCCAGTACTTC.